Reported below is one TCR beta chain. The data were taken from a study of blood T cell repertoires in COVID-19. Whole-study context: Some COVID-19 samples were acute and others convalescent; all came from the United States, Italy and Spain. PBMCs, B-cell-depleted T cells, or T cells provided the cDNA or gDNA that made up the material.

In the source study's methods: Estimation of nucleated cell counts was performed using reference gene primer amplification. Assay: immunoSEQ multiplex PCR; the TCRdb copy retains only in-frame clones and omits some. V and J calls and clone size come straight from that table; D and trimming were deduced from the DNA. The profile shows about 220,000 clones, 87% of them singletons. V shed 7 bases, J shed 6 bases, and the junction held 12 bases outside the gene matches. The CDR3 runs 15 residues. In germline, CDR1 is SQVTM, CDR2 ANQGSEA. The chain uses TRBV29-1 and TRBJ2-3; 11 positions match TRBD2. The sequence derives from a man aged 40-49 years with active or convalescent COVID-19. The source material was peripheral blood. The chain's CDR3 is CSGGIAGGRSDTQYF. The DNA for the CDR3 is TGCAGCGGCGGGATAGCGGGGGGGCGGTCGGATACGCAGTATTTT.